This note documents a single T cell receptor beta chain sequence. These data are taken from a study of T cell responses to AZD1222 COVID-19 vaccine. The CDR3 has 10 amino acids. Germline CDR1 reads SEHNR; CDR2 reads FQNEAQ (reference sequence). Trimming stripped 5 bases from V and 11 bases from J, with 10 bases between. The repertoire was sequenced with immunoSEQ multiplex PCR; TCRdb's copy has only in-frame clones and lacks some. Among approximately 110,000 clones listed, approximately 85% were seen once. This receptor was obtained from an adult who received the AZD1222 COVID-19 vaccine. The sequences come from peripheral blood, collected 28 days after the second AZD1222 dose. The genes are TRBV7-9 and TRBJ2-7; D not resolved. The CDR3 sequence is CASSKTSKYF. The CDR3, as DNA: TGTGCCAGCAGCAAGACCAGCAAGTACTTC.